The 28 T cell receptor beta chains given below trace back to one sample, sequenced in a study of neurological immune-mediated disorders. TCRdb reprocessed the 5' RACE reads via MiXCR and lists one record per CDR3 protein. The data contain 80,000 or so distinct CDR3 sequences, approximately 9.4% of them singletons. Sequencing was done on a sample of PBMCs. These TCRs come from a man over 45 in good health.

In this sample, this clonotype turned up many times. The rearrangement uses TRBV2 and TRBJ1-1; the D gene is possibly TRBD1 (6 bases). Germline-derived CDR1 and CDR2 are SNHLY and FYNNEI. The CDR3 totals 15 residues. V lost 6 bases and J 4 bases, leaving 18 bases between the germline ends. Here the CDR3 reads CASSSGTEGGTEAFF. The DNA of the CDR3 is TGTGCCAGCAGCTCCGGAACAGAGGGGGGCACTGAAGCTTTCTTT.

This clonotype occurred many times. The V call is TRBV5-1, the J call TRBJ2-1; tentatively, D is TRBD2 (6 bases). The CDR3 has 14 residues. The germline CDR1 and CDR2 sequences are SGHRS and YFSETQ. Trimming pared 4 bases from V and 9 bases from J, leaving 17 bases between. In DNA, the CDR3 is TGCGCCAGCAGCAAACCGACTAGTAAATTTGAGCAGTTCTTC. This encodes CASSKPTSKFEQFF.

This clonotype was detected many times. The chain employs TRBV24-1 and TRBJ2-1, with 8 bases lining up with TRBD1. The junction had 5 bases not matched to a gene; V was cut back by 5 bases and J by 3 bases. The CDR3 loop spans 15 amino acids. The germline gives CDR1 KGHDR, CDR2 SFDVKD. The CDR3 spells CATSGGQGNYNEQFF. CDR3 sequence (DNA): TGTGCCACCAGTGGTGGACAGGGCAACTACAATGAGCAGTTCTTC.

This clonotype was seen ten or more times. The CDR3 nucleotides are TGCGCCAGCAGCCCTGGGAGCACAGATACGCAGTATTTT. It specifies CASSPGSTDTQYF. J is TRBJ2-3 and V is TRBV5-1; D remains unclear. The germline V gene encodes CDR1 SGHRS and CDR2 YFSETQ. The CDR3 spans 13 residues. V lost 4 bases, J lost 0 bases, and 6 bases lay in between.

This clonotype occurred many times. This sequence joins TRBV6-5 and TRBJ2-6; D tentatively reads TRBD1 or TRBD2 (5 bases each). CDR3 length equals 16 residues. Germline V gives CDR1 MNHEY, CDR2 SVGAGI. Trimming removed 0 bases from V and 2 bases from J, with 8 bases in between. CDR3 sequence (DNA): TGTGCCAGCAGTTACTCGAGGGGTGCTGGGGCCAACGTCCTGACTTTC. Translated: CASSYSRGAGANVLTF.

The table lists this clonotype with many counts. The V gene is TRBV20-1, the J gene TRBJ2-5; D not resolved. The V gene's germline CDR1 is DFQATT and CDR2 SNEGSKA (reference sequence). V dropped 6 bases and J dropped 4 bases, with 15 bases sitting between them. The CDR3 contains 13 residues. CDR3 residues: CSAHSGRGETQYF. The CDR3 DNA sequence: TGCAGTGCCCACAGTGGTAGAGGAGAGACCCAGTACTTC.

This clonotype was seen many times. The chain links TRBV10-1 to TRBJ1-1; D remains unclear. Germline-derived CDR1 and CDR2 are WNHNN and SYGVQD (reference sequence). This CDR3 has 15 amino acids. Trimming removed 2 bases at V and 2 bases at J, with 12 bases between. The DNA of the CDR3 is TGCGCCAGCAGTGAGGGGAAAGGGATAAACACTGAAGCTTTCTTT. This encodes CASSEGKGINTEAFF.

The chain joins TRBV12-3 or TRBV12-4 to TRBJ2-1; TRBD2 matches 14 bases. With V trimmed by 5 bases and J by 1 base, 10 bases remained unmatched. This CDR3 has 19 amino acids. The CDR3 spells CASSTALGLAGVSYNEQFF. CDR3 nucleotide sequence: TGTGCCAGCAGTACTGCGTTGGGACTAGCGGGGGTGTCCTACAATGAGCAGTTCTTC.

The chain links TRBV10-1 to TRBJ1-2, with unresolved D. Looked up from germline, CDR1 is WNHNN and CDR2 is SYGVQD (reference sequence). Trimming cost V 0 bases and J 4 bases, with 9 bases left between them. CDR3 length equals 14 residues. The CDR3 spells CASSESGRPYGYTF. CDR3 DNA: TGCGCCAGCAGTGAGTCGGGCAGACCCTATGGCTACACCTTC.

This clonotype was counted ten times or more. The chain is built from TRBV7-2 and TRBJ2-2; 7 bases map to TRBD1. CDR3 size: 15 residues. The ends lost 5 bases at V and 4 bases at J; junction bases unmatched: 7. Germline lookup yields CDR1 SGHTA and CDR2 FQGNSA. The CDR3 DNA follows: TGTGCCAGCAGCCCCGACAGGGCGGGCACCGGGGAGCTGTTTTTT. Its translation: CASSPDRAGTGELFF.

This clonotype was counted at least ten times. The chain is built from TRBV7-2 and TRBJ1-5; the match to TRBD1 covers 9 bases. V shed 4 bases and J 7 bases; nucleotides not matched to a gene: 8. CDR1 SGHTA and CDR2 FQGNSA come from the germline V gene. The CDR3 contains 15 residues. In DNA form, the CDR3 reads TGTGCCAGCAGCTCTCCGGGACAGGGAGACCAGCCCCAGCATTTT. It codes for CASSSPGQGDQPQHF.

This clonotype was counted many times. This chain uses TRBV3-1 with TRBJ2-5; 7 nucleotides line up with TRBD2. The length of the CDR3 is 16 residues. J was trimmed by 4 bases and V by 1 base; bases with no gene match: 9. Looked up from germline, CDR1 is LGHDT and CDR2 is YNNKEL (reference sequence). CDR3 region: CASSQVLTGGGETQYF. In DNA form, the CDR3 reads TGTGCCAGCAGCCAAGTCTTGACCGGCGGGGGAGAGACCCAGTACTTC.

The table lists this clonotype with a few counts. The chain uses TRBV19 and TRBJ2-5; 9 nucleotides agree with TRBD1. This CDR3 spans 13 amino acids. J gave up 4 bases and V 10 bases, and 7 bases lay outside the gene matches. The germline CDR1 and CDR2 sequences are LNHDA and SQIVND (reference sequence). DNA for the CDR3: TGTGCCACCAGGGACAGGGCGGCAGAGACCCAGTACTTC. This translates into CATRDRAAETQYF.

This clonotype was detected ten times or more. The V call is TRBV20-1, the J call TRBJ2-1; no clear D. CDR3 length: 12 amino acids. The germline V gene has CDR1 DFQATT and CDR2 SNEGSKA (reference sequence). Trimming cost V 3 bases and J 9 bases, with 12 bases left between them. CDR3 nucleotide sequence: TGCAGTGCTAGTTCCTCCCTCAGTGAGCAGTTCTTC. Amino acid sequence: CSASSSLSEQFF.

In its sample, this clonotype was seen many times. This chain uses TRBV4-2 with TRBJ1-2; TRBD1 aligns across 7 bases. V lost 0 bases to trimming and J lost 1 base; unmatched junction nucleotides: 8. Germline V gene data show CDR1 as LGHNA and CDR2 as YNFKEQ. This CDR3 is built from 17 residues. CDR3 in amino acids: CASSQDTPGQINYGYTF. The CDR3 DNA sequence: TGTGCCAGCAGCCAAGATACCCCGGGACAGATTAACTATGGCTACACCTTC.

This clonotype was seen ten or more times. V and J are TRBV29-1 and TRBJ2-4, with 9 bases identical to TRBD2. V was clipped by 7 bases and J by 2 bases; unmatched bases: 6. Looked up from germline, CDR1 is SQVTM and CDR2 is ANQGSEA. This CDR3 contains 14 residues. The CDR3 loop is CSGGLAGSKNIQYF. The CDR3 DNA reads as TGCAGCGGAGGGCTAGCGGGATCCAAAAACATTCAGTACTTC.

In the case of this clonotype: This may arise from a read error, as a much more abundant clone is one base away. The chain couples TRBV18 to TRBJ2-2; D tentatively reads TRBD1 or TRBD2 (5 bases each). The CDR3 totals 17 residues. The germline CDR1 and CDR2 sequences are KGHSH and LQKENI. The germline V and J ends were trimmed by 5 bases and 7 bases, with 23 bases remaining between them. CDR3: CASSTVRPGPDGGELFF. In DNA form, the CDR3 reads TGTGCCAGCTCAACGGTGAGACCGGGACCCGACGGCGGGGAGCTGTTTTTT.

This clonotype was recorded at least ten times. The V gene is TRBV20-1, the J gene TRBJ2-1; D is possibly TRBD1 or TRBD2 (5 bases each). V was trimmed by 5 bases and J by 5 bases, leaving 22 bases between them. The germline CDR1 and CDR2 sequences are DFQATT and SNEGSKA (reference sequence). This CDR3 spans 16 amino acids. The CDR3: CSAPPHRDGVNNEQFF. In DNA, the CDR3 is TGCAGTGCTCCCCCCCACCGGGACGGGGTAAACAATGAGCAGTTCTTC.

Many counts were recorded for this clonotype. The CDR3 protein is CASSTQADPFYEQYF. DNA for the CDR3: TGTGCCAGCAGCACCCAGGCGGACCCCTTCTACGAGCAGTACTTC. This sequence joins TRBV7-2 and TRBJ2-7; no reliable D call. This CDR3 has 15 amino acids. Trimming stripped 5 bases from V and 3 bases from J, with 17 bases between. Per germline, CDR1 SGHTA and CDR2 FQGNSA. The variable domain in full, with the rest retrieved from reference TRBV7-2 and TRBJ2-7, is GAGVSQSPSNKVTEKGKDVELRCDPISGHTALYWYRQSLGQGLEFLIYFQGNSAPDKSGLPSDRFSAERTGGSVSTLTIQRTQQEDSAVYLCASSTQADPFYEQYFGPGTRLTVT.

This clonotype was recorded many times. V gene TRBV5-1 combines with J gene TRBJ2-1; D unclear. CDR1 is SGHRS and CDR2 is YFSETQ in the germline V gene. The germline V and J ends were trimmed by 1 base and 0 bases, with 5 bases remaining between them. This CDR3 spans 14 amino acids. Written as DNA, the CDR3 is TGCGCCAGCAGCTTGTACCTCTCCTACAATGAGCAGTTCTTC. Its translation is CASSLYLSYNEQFF.

This clonotype was seen ten or more times. V usage is TRBV20-1 and J usage is TRBJ1-4; TRBD1 matches 7 bases. The CDR3 is 14 amino acids. Germline CDR1 reads DFQATT; CDR2 reads SNEGSKA (reference sequence). V shed 1 base, J shed 8 bases, and the junction held 7 bases outside the gene matches. This CDR3 is CSARVPTGTEKLFF. CDR3 DNA: TGCAGTGCTAGAGTCCCGACAGGGACCGAAAAACTGTTTTTT.

This clonotype came up many times. CDR3 sequence (DNA): TGCGCCAGCAGAGCGACTAGCGGGACGGGGGCCGGGGAGCTGTTTTTT. Residues: CASRATSGTGAGELFF. The rearrangement links TRBV5-1 to TRBJ2-2; 11 bases align to TRBD2. CDR1 and CDR2 from the germline V gene are SGHRS and YFSETQ. The ends lost 5 bases at V and 6 bases at J; junction bases unmatched: 9. The CDR3 covers 16 residues.

At least ten counts were recorded for this clonotype. The gene calls are TRBV5-6 and TRBJ1-6; 8 positions agree with TRBD1. Germline V CDR1 and CDR2: SGHDT, YYEEEE. J was trimmed by 11 bases and V by 2 bases; bases with no gene match: 6. The CDR3 runs to 14 residues. CDR3 sequence reads: CASSLGARGPPLHF. The DNA of the CDR3 is TGTGCCAGCAGCTTAGGGGCCAGGGGGCCACCCCTCCACTTT.

This clonotype was found a few times. The chain is built from TRBV30 and TRBJ1-2; 7 positions match TRBD1. There are 13 residues in the CDR3. J lost 5 bases, V lost 3 bases, and 6 bases had no gene match. The germline CDR1 and CDR2 sequences are GTSNPN and SVGIG (reference sequence). In nucleotides, the CDR3 is TGTGCCTGGAGCAGGGGGGACCTATATGGCTACACCTTC. It specifies CAWSRGDLYGYTF.

The chain recombines TRBV28 with TRBJ1-1; no firm D call. Trimming shortened V by 1 base and J by 3 bases, and 3 bases separated the two germline ends. This CDR3 contains 12 residues. Germline V lookup: CDR1 MDHEN, CDR2 SYDVKM. CDR3 amino acids: CASSLFDTEAFF. The CDR3 DNA reads TGTGCCAGCAGTTTATTCGACACTGAAGCTTTCTTT.

This clonotype was detected ten times or more. This chain's CDR3 is CSAQPGQANTEAFF. Written as DNA, the CDR3 is TGCAGTGCTCAACCGGGACAAGCGAACACTGAAGCTTTCTTT. The V gene is TRBV20-1, the J gene TRBJ1-1; D is possibly TRBD1 (6 bases). The length of the CDR3 is 14 residues. Germline CDR1 reads DFQATT; CDR2 reads SNEGSKA (reference sequence). V was shortened by 5 bases and J by 1 base, with 14 bases between the two germline ends.

CDR3 DNA sequence: TGTGCCAGCAGCCAAGAGGGACATGGGAGGTACGAGCAGTACTTC. Amino acid sequence: CASSQEGHGRYEQYF. The J gene is TRBJ2-7, the V gene TRBV4-2; D is perhaps TRBD1 or TRBD2 (6 bases each). This CDR3 contains 15 residues. Germline V CDR1 and CDR2: LGHNA, YNFKEQ. V was shortened by 0 bases and J by 4 bases, with 13 bases between the two germline ends.

This clonotype was seen ten or more times. This chain joins TRBV28 and TRBJ2-1, with D tentatively TRBD2 (6 bases). V was clipped by 7 bases and J by 4 bases, with 17 bases between them. Germline V gene lookup returns CDR1 MDHEN and CDR2 SYDVKM. This CDR3 has 15 residues. CDR3 coding DNA: TGTGCCAGCAACCCAAGGGCGGGATGGTACAATGAGCAGTTCTTC. It is translated as CASNPRAGWYNEQFF. The variable domain in full, with the rest retrieved from reference TRBV28 and TRBJ2-1, is DVKVTQSSRYLVKRTGEKVFLECVQDMDHENMFWYRQDPGLGLRLIYFSYDVKMKEKGDIPEGYSVSREKKERFSLILESASTNQTSMYLCASNPRAGWYNEQFFGPGTRLTVL.